This TCR beta chain was sequenced in a study of T-cell reconstitution after alpha-beta-depleted transplantation in children (dated by TCRdb to the mid-2010s). With respect to the entire study: The study quantitatively tracked T-cell immune reconstitution after TCRalphabeta/CD19-depleted allogeneic hematopoietic cell transplantation in children using TCR repertoire profiling.

The library was built by means of PCR. The sequencer listed for this sample is Illumina HiSeq 2500. TCR libraries were prepared with molecular barcoding, using unique molecular identifiers to normalize TCRbeta repertoire quantification. The public sequencing data were trimmed at Q25 with fastp and processed into clonotypes with MiXCR by TCRdb, which kept only in-frame beta chains. Under each unique CDR3 protein, matching rows form one entry showing the most common genes and DNA. Recorded for this sample are 500,000 to 600,000 distinct CDR3 sequences; around 27% of them occurred a single time. Around 36% of the sample is in the top ten clones. General findings and caveats noted by the study authors: Over the following months the frequencies of hyperexpanded clones went down, and after one year T-cell counts and TCRbeta diversity were mostly credited to newly produced T cells. In some patients, the high TCRbeta diversity seen at day 60 was put down to recipient T cells and intrathymic progenitors that had survived conditioning. The apparently early alphabetaT-cell count recovery about two months after transplant was reportedly dependent on only several hundred rapidly expanded clones derived from non-depleted graft cells.

Points on this clonotype: Its antigen is currently not known. It has no much larger one-base neighbor in the sample; base qualities were not kept.

Read against the paper, the sample's treatment or condition label means: allogeneic hematopoietic cell transplantation with graft depleted of TCRalphabeta T cells and CD19 B cells. The transplant recipients were children given TCRalphabeta/CD19-depleted allogeneic hematopoietic cell grafts. From the cysteine through the phenylalanine, the CDR3 covers 11 amino acids. The entry retains the CDR3 DNA only, 33 bases that are in frame from base 1. The germline V gene gives CDR1 as SQVTM and CDR2 as ANQGSEA. Trimming takes 6 bases from V and 7 bases from J, and the germline ends sit 9 bases apart. The receptor comes from a boy younger than two with Wiskott-Aldrich syndrome, due to receive a stem cell transplant. The material was PBMCs, obtained before TCRalphabeta/CD19-depleted stem cell transplant. Recombination linked TRBV29-1 to TRBJ2-2, and perhaps TRBD1 as D gene, on 6 matching bases. DNA sequence: TGCAGCGTGGGACACAGCGGGGAGCTGTTTTTT. Its protein is CSVGHSGELFF.